The present T cell receptor (beta chain) was sequenced within a study of T cells in Graves' hyperthyroidism and ophthalmopathy. Amplification of TCR beta CDR3 regions used RNA as the template. A set of HTBI primers served as the primers for a first-round RT-PCR of the TCR CDR3. MiXCR was run by TCRdb on the multiplex PCR reads, yielding one entry per CDR3 protein. This table has 280,000 or so distinct CDR3 sequences, about 15% appearing once. Per germline, CDR1 SNHLY and CDR2 FYNNEI. CDR3 length equals 15 residues. V lost 4 bases and J lost 3; bases outside the gene matches: 3. This clonotype was detected ten times or more. Investigators excluded patients with uncontrolled infection, other autoimmune disease, pregnancy or lactation.

Sequenced material: blood. The origin of this receptor is a woman aged 50 to 65 with Graves' hyperthyroidism that later progressed to Graves' ophthalmopathy. The V gene is TRBV2, the J gene TRBJ2-1, with 10 bases aligning to TRBD2. Here the CDR3 DNA reads TGTGCCAGCAGTGGACGGACTAGCGGCTACAATGAGCAGTTCTTC. This encodes CASSGRTSGYNEQFF.